The present entry profiles one T cell receptor (beta chain) with its context. Its cognate antigen is unknown. TCR alpha and TCR beta cDNA libraries carrying sample barcodes and UMIs came from 5'RACE with constant-segment primers. MiXCR, run by TCRdb on the 5' RACE reads, gives a single entry per CDR3 protein. The sample has some 210,000 distinct CDR3 sequences; about 11% are singletons. These data belong to a study of T-cell memory formation after mild COVID-19. Whole-study findings and limits: Within pre-infection memory, some responding clones were found, suggesting cross-reactive memory joined.

There are 11 residues in the CDR3. The V gene's germline CDR1 is GTSNPN and CDR2 SVGIG (reference sequence). V lost 0 bases to trimming and J lost 6 bases, with 5 bases between them. This sequence joins TRBV30 and TRBJ1-2, with no clear D. Sequences were obtained from PBMCs or a T cell subset sorted from them (not recorded which). The TCR comes from a man between 18 and 35 years old who had mild COVID-19 (a few samples of this study predate the infection). Cell type and time point are not known. Here the CDR3 DNA reads TGTGCCTGGAGTGTTGGGAATGGCTACACCTTC. Amino acids: CAWSVGNGYTF.